These T cell receptor beta chains were read from a single sample in a study of identical twins. TCRdb redid the calling of the 5' RACE reads with MiXCR, one entry per CDR3 protein. The repertoire holds nearly 200,000 distinct CDR3 sequences, about a sixth seen once, with 40% in the top ten. The same data also went into a second study, on T cells expressing NK-cell markers.

The specimen was CD8+ T cells sorted from blood. These receptors all stem from a woman younger than 35 in good health. Each CDR3 is given with its conserved first and last residue. D genes are given only for firm matches. Not every row has a clone size; where given, it reads once, few, many or a size class.

>TRBD2|TRBV7-2|few|TRBJ2-7
CASSPGGGKVYEQYF
TGTGCCAGCAGCCCGGGGGGGGGCAAAGTTTACGAGCAGTACTTC
>NA|TRBV12-3/TRBV12-4|NA|TRBJ1-2
CAERGADGYTF
TGTGCCGAGCGGGGGGCAGATGGCTACACCTTC
>NA|TRBV6-5|few|TRBJ2-3
CASSYVPSGADTQYF
TGTGCCAGCAGTTACGTGCCCTCTGGGGCAGATACGCAGTATTTT
>TRBD2|TRBV20-1|many|TRBJ2-3
CSAQQTAGEADTQYF
TGCAGTGCACAACAGACGGCGGGAGAAGCAGATACGCAGTATTTT
>NA|TRBV7-2|few|TRBJ2-7
CASSREPPYEQYF
TGTGCCAGCAGCCGAGAGCCGCCATACGAGCAGTACTTC
>TRBD1|TRBV9|NA|TRBJ1-1
CASSGKLGQREAFF
TGTGCCAGCAGCGGAAAGCTGGGACAGCGAGAAGCTTTCTTT
>NA|TRBV6-1|NA|TRBJ2-2
CASSDRRELFF
TGTGCCAGCAGTGATCGACGGGAGCTGTTTTTT
>TRBD1|TRBV7-3|few|TRBJ1-1
CASSSDRGAEAFF
TGTGCCAGCAGCTCGGACAGGGGAGCTGAAGCTTTCTTT
>NA|TRBV7-9|NA|TRBJ2-7
CASSHTGTFYEQYF
TGTGCCAGCAGCCATACAGGGACCTTCTACGAGCAGTACTTC
>NA|TRBV6-1|NA|TRBJ2-5
CATNSWEGGETQYF
TGTGCCACCAACAGTTGGGAAGGGGGGGAGACCCAGTACTTC
>NA|TRBV15|many|TRBJ2-1
CATSRQGFSSPYNEQFF
TGTGCCACCAGCAGGCAGGGTTTCAGTTCCCCCTACAATGAGCAGTTCTTC
>NA|TRBV29-1|few|TRBJ2-5
CSPRETQYF
TGCAGCCCGCGGGAGACCCAGTACTTC
>NA|TRBV6-5|NA|TRBJ1-4
CASSLFGRRLWKLFF
TGTGCCAGCAGTTTATTCGGACGGCGTCTCTGGAAACTGTTTTTT
>NA|TRBV6-5|NA|TRBJ2-7
CASRHSDEQYF
TGTGCCAGCCGTCATAGCGACGAGCAGTACTTC
>TRBD1|TRBV24-1|NA|TRBJ2-7
CAPEAGQGLTYEQYF
TGTGCCCCGGAGGCGGGACAGGGATTAACCTACGAGCAGTACTTC
>TRBD1|TRBV27|many|TRBJ1-1
CASSQGGRTEAFF
TGTGCCAGCAGTCAGGGGGGAAGGACTGAAGCTTTCTTT
>TRBD1|TRBV6-6|many|TRBJ2-1
CASSYTGDEQFF
TGTGCCAGCAGTTACACAGGGGATGAGCAGTTCTTC
>TRBD2|TRBV5-1|many|TRBJ2-7
CASSLGLASEQYF
TGCGCCAGCAGCCTAGGACTAGCGTCCGAGCAGTACTTC
>NA|TRBV9|NA|TRBJ2-3
CASSLGLETDTQYF
TGTGCCAGCAGCCTGGGACTCGAAACAGATACGCAGTATTTT
>TRBD2|TRBV12-3/TRBV12-4|many|TRBJ2-3
CASSLRLAESDTQYF
TGTGCCAGCAGTCTAAGACTAGCTGAATCAGATACGCAGTATTTT
>NA|TRBV7-9|NA|TRBJ1-1
CASSLVQDEAFF
TGTGCCAGCAGCTTAGTTCAGGATGAAGCTTTCTTT
>TRBD1|TRBV25-1|few|TRBJ2-7
CASSGGQGAYEQYF
TGTGCCAGCAGTGGAGGACAGGGGGCTTACGAGCAGTACTTC
>NA|TRBV7-9|few|TRBJ2-1
CASSANSYNEQFF
TGTGCCAGCAGCGCCAACTCCTACAATGAGCAGTTCTTC
>NA|TRBV9|few|TRBJ1-2
CASSDPGRLNYGYTF
TGTGCCAGCAGCGATCCGGGACGGCTAAACTATGGCTACACCTTC
>NA|TRBV9|NA|TRBJ2-3
CASSLRSGSGLTDTQYF
TGTGCCAGCAGCCTCCGGTCGGGTAGCGGCCTCACAGATACGCAGTATTTT
>TRBD2|TRBV20-1|NA|TRBJ2-3
CSRLAGNTDTQYF
TGCAGCCGACTAGCGGGAAACACAGATACGCAGTATTTT
>TRBD1|TRBV20-1|NA|TRBJ2-5
CSARDSQDRGPETQYF
TGCAGTGCTAGAGATTCCCAGGACAGGGGACCGGAGACCCAGTACTTC
>NA|TRBV12-3/TRBV12-4|NA|TRBJ2-1
CASTPGAAEQFF
TGTGCCAGCACCCCAGGGGCGGCTGAGCAGTTCTTC
>NA|TRBV7-9|NA|TRBJ1-5
CASSLDSQPQHF
TGTGCCAGCAGCTTAGATTCTCAGCCCCAGCATTTT
>TRBD2|TRBV5-5|few|TRBJ2-5
CASSLGIAGSETQYF
TGTGCCAGCAGCTTGGGGATAGCGGGATCGGAGACCCAGTACTTC
>TRBD2|TRBV6-1|NA|TRBJ2-1
CASANSGGGNEQFF
TGTGCCAGCGCTAATAGCGGGGGAGGGAATGAGCAGTTCTTC
>TRBD2|TRBV20-1|few|TRBJ2-3
CSAISGRSDTQYF
TGCAGCGCTATTAGCGGGAGATCAGATACGCAGTATTTT
>NA|TRBV10-2|NA|TRBJ2-1
CASSADGDEQFF
TGCGCCAGCAGTGCGGATGGGGATGAGCAGTTCTTC
>TRBD1|TRBV20-1|NA|TRBJ2-3
CSARAHDAGQGIRGTDTQYF
TGCAGTGCTAGAGCCCACGACGCGGGACAGGGGATAAGAGGGACAGATACGCAGTATTTT
>NA|TRBV4-3|NA|TRBJ1-2
CASSQASVGYGYTF
TGCGCCAGCAGCCAAGCCTCGGTGGGCTATGGCTACACCTTC
>TRBD2|TRBV28|NA|TRBJ2-5
CASRLRGGRKTQYF
TGTGCCAGCAGACTCCGGGGGGGGAGAAAGACCCAGTACTTC
>NA|TRBV30|NA|TRBJ2-3
CAWSVGAGTDTQYF
TGTGCCTGGAGTGTCGGAGCGGGCACAGATACGCAGTATTTT